This T cell receptor beta chain was identified during a study of CD8 T cells in ankylosing spondylitis. Whole-study findings and limits: Peripheral blood samples showed relatively rare disease-linked clones, and these clones were CD8+. Prior work had noted some motif variants in reactive arthritis blood and synovial fluid. Characteristic, it appeared, of ankylosing spondylitis blood was a TCR beta motif of eight highly homologous variants.

Comment on this clonotype: Its antigen is unidentified.

In making TCR beta libraries, quantitative 5'-RACE with molecular barcodes was used. TCRdb reprocessed the 5' RACE reads via MiXCR and lists one record per CDR3 protein. In the table there are 400,000 or so distinct CDR3 sequences, roughly a quarter of which are singletons. CDR1 and CDR2 from the germline V gene are DFQATT and SNEGSKA (reference sequence). The CDR3 consists of 10 residues. V lost 4 bases to trimming and J lost 8 bases, with 8 bases between them. The V and J genes are TRBV20-1 and TRBJ1-2, with D uncertain. Sample: blood, either unsorted or a sorted T cell fraction (not recorded which). The receptor was derived from a male donor with ankylosing spondylitis. The CDR3 DNA reads TGCAGTGCTAACGTAAGGGGCTACACCTTC. Its protein is CSANVRGYTF.